This TCR beta chain is from a study of a mutant IDH1 vaccine in newly diagnosed glioma. To note about this clone: The antigen is not known.

CDR3 size: 13 residues. Germline trimming cut 4 bases from V and 8 bases from J; bases unmatched to any gene: 7. Germline lookup yields CDR1 KGHSH and CDR2 LQKENI. Generated by immunoSEQ multiplex PCR, the TCRdb table keeps only in-frame clones and is missing some. The data show about 47,000 clones, around nine tenths seen once. Time point reported: week 35, safety follow-up. Vaccination used 300 ug of mutant IDH1 20-mer peptide per dose, with topical imiquimod. This receptor was identified in a middle-aged woman with glioma. V gene TRBV18 combines with J gene TRBJ1-1; TRBD1 agrees at 7 bases. Sequences were derived from PBMCs, sampled from a glioma patient whose treatment included an IDH1 peptide vaccine. CDR3 nucleotide sequence: TGTGCCAGCTCACAAGCCCGGGACAGAGAAGCTTTCTTT. Translating gives CASSQARDREAFF.